This T cell receptor (beta chain) was obtained from a study of cytomegalovirus exposure and HLA in healthy donors. Each donor's status was that of a healthy bone marrow donor. The V segment lost 4 bases and the J segment 1 base; nucleotides outside the gene matches: 10. Germline CDR1 is PRHDT and CDR2 is FYEKMQ (reference sequence). This CDR3 is 17 amino acids long. Both 60 Vbeta primers and 13 Jbeta primers went into the PCR. Profiling relied on immunoSEQ multiplex PCR, and the TCRdb table lists in-frame clones only, not all of them. The data hold over 150,000 clones, with 70% to 80% observed a single time. This clone was observed a handful of times.

The sequencing sample was made of PBMCs. The V and J genes are TRBV13 and TRBJ2-5, with 9 bases that match TRBD2. This TCR was recovered from a man aged 55 to 70 in good health and CMV-seronegative. CDR3 region: CASSSRYSGRGQETQYF. The CDR3 DNA reads TGTGCCAGCAGCTCGCGCTATAGCGGGAGAGGCCAAGAGACCCAGTACTTC.